This T cell receptor beta chain was captured in a study of cytomegalovirus exposure and HLA in healthy donors. Participants comprised healthy donors of bone marrow. CDR1 is MNHEY, CDR2 SVGAGI, per germline. The CDR3 is 14 amino acids. PCR involved 60 Vbeta and 13 Jbeta primers. Profiled with immunoSEQ multiplex PCR; TCRdb holds only in-frame clones, not every one. The sample lists about 190,000 clones; 65% to 85% were seen once. In the case of this clone: Its antigen is unidentified.

Study results and limitations: Because they were indistinguishable, some V segments, including TRBV6-2 and TRBV6-3, were excluded.

The chain is built from TRBV6-5 and TRBJ2-5; D not resolved. The J call is uncertain, as TRBJ2-7 better fits the DNA end. The sequence came from a man in his forties or fifties in good health and CMV-seronegative. The sequencing input was PBMCs. CDR3 amino acids: CASSYLQRTYEQYF. Here the CDR3 DNA reads TGTGCCAGCAGTTACTTACAGAGAACCTACGAGCAGTACTTC.